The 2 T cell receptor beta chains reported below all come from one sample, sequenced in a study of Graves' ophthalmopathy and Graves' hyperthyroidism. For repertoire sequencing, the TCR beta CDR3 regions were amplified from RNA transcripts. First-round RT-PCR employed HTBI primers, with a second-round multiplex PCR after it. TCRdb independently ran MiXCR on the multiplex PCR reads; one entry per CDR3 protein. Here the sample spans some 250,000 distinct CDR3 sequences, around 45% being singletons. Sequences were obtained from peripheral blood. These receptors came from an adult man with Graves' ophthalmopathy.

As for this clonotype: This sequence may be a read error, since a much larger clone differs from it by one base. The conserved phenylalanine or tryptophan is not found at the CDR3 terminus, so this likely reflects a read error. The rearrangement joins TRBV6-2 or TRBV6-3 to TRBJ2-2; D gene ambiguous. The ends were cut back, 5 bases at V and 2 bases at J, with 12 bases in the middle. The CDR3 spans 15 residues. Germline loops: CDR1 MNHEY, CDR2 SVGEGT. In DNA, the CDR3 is TGTGCCAGCAGTGAGCAATCGGACAACACCGGGGAGCTGTTTTCT. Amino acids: CASSEQSDNTGELFS.

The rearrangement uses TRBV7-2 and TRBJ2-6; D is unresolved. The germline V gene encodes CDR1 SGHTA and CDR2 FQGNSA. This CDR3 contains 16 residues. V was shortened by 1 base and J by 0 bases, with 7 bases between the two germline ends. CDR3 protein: CASSLVYTSGANVLTF. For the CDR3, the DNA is TGTGCCAGCAGCTTAGTATACACCTCTGGGGCCAACGTCCTGACTTTC.